Below, 18 T cell receptor beta chains from the same sample are listed, as sequenced in a study of cytomegalovirus exposure and HLA in healthy donors. In the PCR, 60 Vbeta and 13 Jbeta primers were used. This table comes from immunoSEQ multiplex PCR, and its TCRdb copy is limited to in-frame clones, with some not included. The data show 200,000 or so clones, approximately 81% seen once. Material: PBMCs. The receptors derive from a man aged 25-45 years in good health and CMV-seronegative.

The chain is built from TRBV10-3 and TRBJ2-7; TRBD1 agrees at 7 bases. The germline CDR1 and CDR2 sequences are ENHRY and SYGVKD. With 0 bases clipped from V and 0 bases from J, the junction kept 5 bases outside the gene matches. This CDR3 is built from 16 residues. CDR3 region: CAISESTGRSSYEQYF. In DNA, the CDR3 is TGTGCCATCAGTGAGTCGACAGGGAGAAGCTCCTACGAGCAGTACTTC.

V is TRBV2 and J is TRBJ2-3, with 11 positions matching TRBD2. The CDR3 consists of 16 residues. V trimming: 5 bases; J trimming: 2 bases; junction bases outside the gene matches: 6. The germline gives CDR1 SNHLY, CDR2 FYNNEI. CDR3 sequence: CASSSSSGGTTDTQYF. For the CDR3, the DNA is TGTGCCAGCAGTTCCTCTAGCGGGGGGACCACAGATACGCAGTATTTT.

The count of this clone is one. The chain is built from TRBV15 and TRBJ2-3, with unresolved D. V lost 3 bases and J 8 bases, leaving 15 bases between the germline ends. CDR1 and CDR2 (germline): LNHNV, YYDKDF (reference sequence). The CDR3 has 14 residues. The CDR3 sequence: CATSSAALTSTQYF. In DNA, the CDR3 is TGTGCCACCAGCAGTGCCGCGCTAACTTCTACGCAGTATTTT.

The rearrangement links TRBV27 to TRBJ1-6, with D hard to call. CDR1 and CDR2 from the germline V gene are MNHEY and SMNVEV (reference sequence). V gave up 2 bases and J gave up 7 bases, with 3 bases separating them. This CDR3 contains 12 residues. Written as DNA, the CDR3 is TGTGCCAGCAGTTTACAGAATTCACCCCTCCACTTT. As protein: CASSLQNSPLHF.

The CDR3 DNA follows: TGTGCCATCGGGGGAAGGCGGGGCTACACCTTC. It encodes CAIGGRRGYTF. This rearrangement joins TRBV28 to TRBJ1-2; tentatively, D is TRBD1 (5 bases). In germline, CDR1 is MDHEN, CDR2 SYDVKM. This CDR3 contains 11 residues. The V end was cut by 10 bases, the J end by 8 bases, with 14 bases between.

CDR3 sequence (DNA): TGCGCCAGCAGCTTGAGCGGGACAGGGGGCGAAAAACTGTTTTTT. This translates into CASSLSGTGGEKLFF. This chain connects TRBV5-1 to TRBJ1-4, with 12 bases identical to TRBD1. This CDR3 contains 15 residues. Germline values: CDR1 SGHRS, CDR2 YFSETQ. V was clipped by 1 base and J by 8 bases; unmatched bases: 3.

This chain uses TRBV5-1 with TRBJ1-2; 8 bases match TRBD1. Germline V gene data show CDR1 as SGHRS and CDR2 as YFSETQ. This CDR3 is 14 amino acids long. V gave up 4 bases and J gave up 8 bases; unmatched junction bases: 10. The DNA of the CDR3 is TGCGCCAGCAGCCCAGGACAGGGTCTGAACGGCTACACCTTC. It encodes CASSPGQGLNGYTF.

The V gene is TRBV7-8, the J gene TRBJ1-1; 7 bases agree with TRBD1. The CDR3 has 15 amino acids. Germline CDR1 SGHVS, CDR2 FQNEAQ. The trim removed 2 bases at V and 1 base at J, leaving 4 bases unmatched. The CDR3: CASSLTGTANTEAFF. DNA for the CDR3: TGTGCCAGCAGCTTAACCGGGACAGCGAACACTGAAGCTTTCTTT.

The chain carries TRBV27 and TRBJ1-1, with D unresolved. Per germline, CDR1 MNHEY and CDR2 SMNVEV (reference sequence). The CDR3 extends over 14 amino acids. The V gene lost 4 bases and the J gene lost 2 bases, with 11 bases spanning the gap. CDR3: CASSSRGYNTEAFF. The CDR3 DNA is TGTGCCAGCAGTTCCCGGGGTTACAACACTGAAGCTTTCTTT.

On this clone: Other DNA sequences from this sample encode an identical CDR3 as well. The chain uses TRBV4-2 and TRBJ1-2; 7 bases fit TRBD1. V lost 3 bases and J lost 2; bases outside the gene matches: 9. CDR1 and CDR2 from the germline V gene are LGHNA and YNFKEQ. The CDR3 has 16 amino acids. The CDR3 protein is CASSQAGTVSNYGYTF. DNA of the CDR3: TGTGCCAGCAGCCAGGCAGGGACAGTGTCCAACTATGGCTACACCTTC.

This clone is a singleton in its sample. The chain employs TRBV9 and TRBJ1-2; D possibly corresponds to TRBD1 (5 bases). Trimming shortened V by 2 bases and J by 4 bases, and 12 bases separated the two germline ends. The CDR3 consists of 14 residues. Germline-derived CDR1 and CDR2 are SGDLS and YYNGEE. The CDR3 protein is CASSVGGRSYGYTF. CDR3 in DNA: TGTGCCAGCAGCGTGGGGGGTCGGTCCTATGGCTACACCTTC.

This rearrangement joins TRBV27 to TRBJ2-7, with D maybe TRBD1 (7 bases). Germline CDR1 MNHEY, CDR2 SMNVEV (reference sequence). The CDR3 runs to 12 residues. The V and J ends lost 5 bases and 5 bases respectively, with 10 bases between them. The CDR3 DNA reads as TGTGCCAGCAGTCGCAGGGGGGACGAGCAGTACTTC. Its protein is CASSRRGDEQYF.

This CDR3 is CSANRGRELDTQYF. The CDR3 coding sequence is TGCAGCGCAAACAGGGGGCGGGAGTTAGATACGCAGTATTTT. The chain recombines TRBV29-1 with TRBJ2-3; 9 bases fit TRBD1. V gave up 7 bases and J gave up 5 bases; unmatched junction bases: 10. Germline V CDR1 and CDR2: SQVTM, ANQGSEA. The CDR3 loop spans 14 amino acids.

The CDR3 sequence is CASSLGLGENEQFF. The CDR3 DNA is TGCGCCAGCAGTCTAGGACTAGGGGAAAATGAGCAGTTCTTC. The genes are TRBV10-2 and TRBJ2-1; TRBD2 matches at 7 bases. CDR3 length: 14 amino acids. Looked up from germline, CDR1 is WSHSY and CDR2 is SAAADI. J lost 7 bases, V lost 5 bases, and 8 bases had no gene match.

The rearrangement links TRBV11-1 to TRBJ2-3; tentatively, D is TRBD2 (5 bases). The CDR3 spans 16 residues. Germline V lookup: CDR1 SGHAT, CDR2 FQDESV (reference sequence). The V and J ends lost 1 base and 6 bases respectively, with 17 bases between them. The CDR3 loop is CASSLDPSGVGDTQYF. The DNA of the CDR3 is TGTGCCAGCAGCTTAGATCCGAGCGGTGTGGGCGATACGCAGTATTTT.

This rearrangement joins TRBV5-4 to TRBJ2-7; D is perhaps TRBD2 (7 bases). The germline gives CDR1 SGHNT, CDR2 YYREEE (reference sequence). The V gene lost 4 bases and the J gene lost 0 bases, with 20 bases spanning the gap. The CDR3 covers 17 residues. CDR3 region: CASSPKAGTRASYEQYF. In DNA, the CDR3 is TGTGCCAGCAGCCCGAAAGCGGGGACAAGAGCCTCCTACGAGCAGTACTTC.

V is TRBV7-2 and J is TRBJ1-6, with unresolved D. Trimming left V 5 bases short and J 14 bases short, with 13 bases between. CDR3 length: 12 residues. Germline CDR1 reads SGHTA; CDR2 reads FQGNSA. The CDR3 sequence: CASSPEAVSLHF. For the CDR3, the DNA is TGTGCCAGCAGCCCCGAGGCGGTCTCCCTCCACTTT.

The genes are TRBV30 and TRBJ1-2, with 8 nucleotides matching TRBD1. CDR3 size: 18 residues. The V and J ends lost 2 bases and 3 bases, in that order; junction bases with no gene match: 17. CDR1 is GTSNPN and CDR2 is SVGIG in the germline V gene (reference sequence). The CDR3 nucleotides are TGTGCCTGGAGTTTTACCTCGACAGGGGACCCTCGGGACTATGGCTACACCTTC. It translates to CAWSFTSTGDPRDYGYTF.